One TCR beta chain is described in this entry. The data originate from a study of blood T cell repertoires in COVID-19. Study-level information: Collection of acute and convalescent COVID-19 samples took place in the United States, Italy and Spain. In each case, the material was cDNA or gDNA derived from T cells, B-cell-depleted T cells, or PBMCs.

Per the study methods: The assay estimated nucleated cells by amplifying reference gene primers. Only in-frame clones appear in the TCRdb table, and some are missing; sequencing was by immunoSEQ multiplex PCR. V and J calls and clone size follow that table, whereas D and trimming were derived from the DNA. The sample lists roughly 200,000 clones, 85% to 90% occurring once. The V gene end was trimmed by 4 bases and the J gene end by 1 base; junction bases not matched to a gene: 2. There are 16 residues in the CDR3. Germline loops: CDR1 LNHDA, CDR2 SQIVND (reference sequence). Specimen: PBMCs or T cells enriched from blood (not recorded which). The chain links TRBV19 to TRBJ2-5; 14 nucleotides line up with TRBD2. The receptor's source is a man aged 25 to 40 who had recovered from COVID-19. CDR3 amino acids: CASSRGLAGVQETQYF. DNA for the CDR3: TGTGCCAGTAGTAGGGGACTAGCGGGGGTCCAAGAGACCCAGTACTTC. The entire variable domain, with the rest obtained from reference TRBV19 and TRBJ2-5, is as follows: DGGITQSPKYLFRKEGQNVTLSCEQNLNHDAMYWYRQDPGQGLRLIYYSQIVNDFQKGDIAEGYSVSREKKESFPLTVTSAQKNPTAFYLCASSRGLAGVQETQYFGPGTRLLVL.